These 31 T cell receptor beta chains were sequenced from one sample in a study of Graves' ophthalmopathy and Graves' hyperthyroidism. Using RNA transcripts, the TCR beta CDR3 regions were amplified. Second-round multiplex PCR came after first-round RT-PCR with HTBI primers. TCRdb analysed the multiplex PCR reads with MiXCR anew, one entry per CDR3 protein. The repertoire holds 600,000 to 950,000 distinct CDR3 sequences, with approximately 40% as singletons. Sequenced sample: peripheral blood. Receptor source: an adult man with Graves' ophthalmopathy.

The chain combines TRBV2 with TRBJ2-5; maybe TRBD2 (6 bases). Germline V gene sequence: CDR1 SNHLY, CDR2 FYNNEI. CDR3 size: 13 residues. The V end was cut by 4 bases, the J end by 5 bases, with 11 bases between. The CDR3 bases are TGTGCCAGCAGTGTGGATGGGGGGGAGACCCAGTACTTC. Protein sequence: CASSVDGGETQYF. Full variable domain (remainder filled in from reference TRBV2 and TRBJ2-5): EPEVTQTPSHQVTQMGQEVILRCVPISNHLYFYWYRQILGQKVEFLVSFYNNEISEKSEIFDDQFSVERPDGSNFTLKIRSTKLEDSAMYFCASSVDGGETQYFGPGTRLLVL.

This clonotype was observed at least ten times. The chain couples TRBV19 to TRBJ1-4; D call uncertain. Germline CDR1 reads LNHDA; CDR2 reads SQIVND (reference sequence). V shed 8 bases and J shed 8 bases, with 18 bases lying between them. CDR3 length: 14 amino acids. For the CDR3, the DNA is TGTGCCAGTTCGTCGGGCGAGGGTTTGGAAAAACTGTTTTTT. The encoded protein is CASSSGEGLEKLFF. The full variable domain, rest sourced from reference TRBV19 and TRBJ1-4, is DGGITQSPKYLFRKEGQNVTLSCEQNLNHDAMYWYRQDPGQGLRLIYYSQIVNDFQKGDIAEGYSVSREKKESFPLTVTSAQKNPTAFYLCASSSGEGLEKLFFGSGTQLSVL.

The V and J genes are TRBV5-6 and TRBJ2-7; D gene ambiguous. V was clipped by 1 base and J by 5 bases, with 16 bases between them. Germline V lookup: CDR1 SGHDT, CDR2 YYEEEE. This CDR3 is built from 15 residues. The chain's CDR3 is CASSLWSATTHEQYF. CDR3 DNA: TGTGCCAGCAGCTTGTGGTCGGCTACTACCCACGAGCAGTACTTC.

As concerns this clonotype: The junction shows a germline mismatch at one end, possibly a read error. This chain connects TRBV24-1 to TRBJ1-5; weak D call: TRBD1 (5 bases). Looked up from germline, CDR1 is KGHDR and CDR2 is SFDVKD. CDR3 length: 13 amino acids. The CDR3 sequence is CASSLGENQPQHF. The CDR3 nucleotides read TGTGCCAGCAGTTTAGGGGAGAATCAGCCCCAGCATTTT.

Comments on this clonotype: A much larger clone is a single base away; this may be a read error. The chain employs TRBV20-1 and TRBJ1-2; D call uncertain. This CDR3 is built from 13 residues. Germline lookup yields CDR1 DFQATT and CDR2 SNEGSKA (reference sequence). Trimming removed 5 bases at V and 6 bases at J, with 16 bases between. This CDR3 reads CSASSGLTHGYTF. For the CDR3, the DNA is TGCAGTGCTTCGAGTGGGCTAACACATGGCTACACCTTC.

This clonotype has just a few counts. This chain links TRBV25-1 with TRBJ1-1; no firm D call. This CDR3 has 13 residues. V dropped 6 bases and J dropped 3 bases, with 11 bases sitting between them. The V gene's germline CDR1 is MGHDK and CDR2 SYGVNS. The CDR3 bases are TGTGCCAGCAGCGGCTCTAGGGACACTGAAGCTTTCTTT. This sequence encodes CASSGSRDTEAFF.

The chain is built from TRBV20-1 and TRBJ2-7, with 7 bases identical to TRBD1. This CDR3 is built from 13 residues. Trimming removed 4 bases from V and 0 bases from J; junction bases left unmatched: 3. Germline V gene sequence: CDR1 DFQATT, CDR2 SNEGSKA (reference sequence). The CDR3 DNA follows: TGCAGTGCTATCGGGGACAGCTCCTACGAGCAGTACTTC. This encodes CSAIGDSSYEQYF.

This sequence joins TRBV7-9 and TRBJ2-7, with 10 bases identical to TRBD2. This CDR3 spans 16 amino acids. The germline gives CDR1 SEHNR, CDR2 FQNEAQ (reference sequence). V dropped 6 bases and J dropped 5; count of bases not matched to a gene: 13. In nucleotides, the CDR3 is TGTGCCAGCAGTTACGAACTAGCGGGGCTAGGCGACGAGCAGTACTTC. This codes for CASSYELAGLGDEQYF.

With respect to this clonotype: Since a much larger clone is just one base distant, this may be a read error. The rearrangement uses TRBV29-1 and TRBJ1-2; 10 bases agree with TRBD1. The germline V gene has CDR1 SQVTM and CDR2 ANQGSEA. The CDR3 loop spans 13 amino acids. V shed 3 bases and J 3 bases; nucleotides not matched to a gene: 1. The CDR3 protein is CSVEGQGYYGYTF. The CDR3 bases are TGCAGCGTTGAGGGACAGGGGTACTATGGCTACACCTTC. Together with reference TRBV29-1 and TRBJ1-2, the CDR3 gives the full variable domain: SAVISQKPSRDICQRGTSLTIQCQVDSQVTMMFWYRQQPGQSLTLIATANQGSEATYESGFVIDKFPISRPNLTFSTLTVSNMSPEDSSIYLCSVEGQGYYGYTFGSGTRLTVV.

This clonotype has more than one count but fewer than ten. This chain joins TRBV29-1 and TRBJ2-2; D not certain. Germline-derived CDR1 and CDR2 are SQVTM and ANQGSEA. The CDR3 has 14 residues. V was pared by 2 bases and J by 1 base, with 8 bases between. CDR3 nucleotide sequence: TGCAGCGTTGAAAAAGGGAAGAACACCGGGGAGCTGTTTTTT. Translation: CSVEKGKNTGELFF.

A few counts support this clonotype. The chain couples TRBV7-9 to TRBJ2-5; 7 bases fit TRBD1. CDR3 length equals 14 residues. Per the germline V gene, CDR1 is SEHNR and CDR2 is FQNEAQ (reference sequence). V lost 7 bases, J lost 1 base, and 6 bases stayed unmatched. CDR3 nucleotide sequence: TGTGCCAGCACCGAGGGGGCAGGCCAAGAGACCCAGTACTTC. Its protein is CASTEGAGQETQYF.

This clonotype turned up a few times. V usage is TRBV5-4 and J usage is TRBJ1-1; TRBD1 matches 11 bases. Germline lookup yields CDR1 SGHNT and CDR2 YYREEE (reference sequence). Trimming removed 4 bases from V and 5 bases from J; junction bases left unmatched: 4. CDR3 length: 14 residues. CDR3 sequence (DNA): TGTGCCAGCAGCACCGGACAGGGGGCTACTGAAGCTTTCTTT. It encodes CASSTGQGATEAFF.

The V and J genes are TRBV15 and TRBJ1-2; D not resolved. V shed 4 bases and J shed 2 bases, with 11 bases lying between them. The CDR3 consists of 14 residues. Per the germline V gene, CDR1 is LNHNV and CDR2 is YYDKDF (reference sequence). In DNA form, the CDR3 reads TGTGCCACCAGCACAGGTCCTCTAAACTATGGCTACACCTTC. The encoded protein is CATSTGPLNYGYTF.

This rearrangement joins TRBV20-1 to TRBJ2-5; 8 positions agree with TRBD2. The CDR3 totals 15 residues. Looked up from germline, CDR1 is DFQATT and CDR2 is SNEGSKA (reference sequence). V gave up 5 bases and J gave up 5 bases; unmatched junction bases: 13. The CDR3 bases are TGCAGTGCTGGGGCGAGCGGGAGCTTAATCGAGACCCAGTACTTC. Translated, it gives CSAGASGSLIETQYF.

This clonotype was recorded at least ten times. This sequence joins TRBV29-1 and TRBJ1-4, with unresolved D. Germline loops: CDR1 SQVTM, CDR2 ANQGSEA. V shed 7 bases and J shed 4 bases, with 7 bases lying between them. This CDR3 has 11 amino acids. The CDR3 nucleotides are TGCAGCGCAGTGGGTAATGAAAAACTGTTTTTT. It codes for CSAVGNEKLFF.

Many counts were recorded for this clonotype. The rearrangement uses TRBV20-1 and TRBJ1-2; 9 bases are a match to TRBD1. V was pared by 4 bases and J by 4 bases, with 10 bases of the junction left unmatched. This CDR3 is built from 15 residues. Germline V gene data show CDR1 as DFQATT and CDR2 as SNEGSKA (reference sequence). The CDR3 nucleotides are TGCAGTGCTAACCGGGACAGGGAGGGGTTCTATGGCTACACCTTC. Translated: CSANRDREGFYGYTF.

In its sample, this clonotype was seen many times. The J gene is TRBJ1-2, the V gene TRBV5-1; D might be TRBD1 (5 bases). The CDR3 contains 13 residues. CDR1 and CDR2 from the germline V gene are SGHRS and YFSETQ. Deletions cut 3 bases from V and 8 bases from J, with 14 bases between. CDR3 in DNA: TGCGCCAGCAGCTCCGACAGTCTTTGGGGCTACACCTTC. Translation: CASSSDSLWGYTF.

The V gene is TRBV5-1, the J gene TRBJ1-6; 8 nucleotides match TRBD1. Germline values: CDR1 SGHRS, CDR2 YFSETQ. J gave up 0 bases and V 0 bases, and 2 bases lay outside the gene matches. CDR3 length equals 17 residues. DNA of the CDR3: TGCGCCAGCAGCTTGGATGGACAGGGCTCCTATAATTCACCCCTCCACTTT. This encodes CASSLDGQGSYNSPLHF.

With respect to this clonotype: A much larger clone differs by one base, so this may be a read error. The CDR3 region is CASSSRDRNTEALF. Here the CDR3 DNA reads TGTGCCAGTAGTAGCAGGGATAGGAACACTGAAGCTCTCTTT. This rearrangement joins TRBV19 to TRBJ1-1; maybe TRBD1 (5 bases). The germline gives CDR1 LNHDA, CDR2 SQIVND (reference sequence). CDR3 length: 14 amino acids.

The rearrangement uses TRBV20-1 and TRBJ1-5; D perhaps matches TRBD1 (6 bases). Germline V lookup: CDR1 DFQATT, CDR2 SNEGSKA (reference sequence). The CDR3 runs 14 residues. V shed 3 bases and J shed 3 bases, with 12 bases lying between them. CDR3 in DNA: TGCAGTGCTAGGGGAGGGGGGAACAATCAGCCCCAGCATTTT. This sequence encodes CSARGGGNNQPQHF.

This chain links TRBV20-1 with TRBJ1-2; TRBD1 matches 8 bases. V shed 5 bases, J shed 7 bases, and the junction held 3 bases outside the gene matches. The V gene's germline CDR1 is DFQATT and CDR2 SNEGSKA (reference sequence). The CDR3 consists of 11 residues. CDR3 protein: CSAVQGGGYTF. CDR3 sequence (DNA): TGCAGTGCTGTACAGGGGGGTGGCTACACCTTC.

There are a few counts of this clonotype. This rearrangement joins TRBV7-9 to TRBJ2-7, with 7 bases aligning to TRBD2. The CDR3 runs to 16 residues. Trimming at V came to 4 bases and at J to 3 bases, leaving 12 bases not matched to a gene. CDR1 is SEHNR and CDR2 is FQNEAQ in the germline V gene (reference sequence). CDR3 nucleotides: TGTGCCAGCAGCTCGGGGTCGGCGGGAGCGATCTACGAGCAGTACTTC. Its protein is CASSSGSAGAIYEQYF.

The chain carries TRBV12-3 or TRBV12-4 and TRBJ1-1; 9 nucleotides match TRBD1. CDR3 length equals 14 residues. The V segment lost 6 bases and the J segment 5 bases; nucleotides outside the gene matches: 7. As DNA, the CDR3 is TGTGCCAGCAGGGTCGGACAGGGGTGGACTGAAGCTTTCTTT. It specifies CASRVGQGWTEAFF.

In regard to this clonotype: Relative to the germline gene, one junction end is altered; a read error may explain this. The chain couples TRBV7-9 to TRBJ2-7; a possible D gene is TRBD1 (6 bases). The germline V gene has CDR1 SEHNR and CDR2 FQNEAQ (reference sequence). The CDR3 has 13 amino acids. As DNA, the CDR3 is TGTGCCAACAGCCTTGGACAGTCCACGGGGAGTAGCTTC. This sequence encodes CANSLGQSTGSSF.

This clonotype occurred many times. The V call is TRBV9, the J call TRBJ1-2; 8 bases map to TRBD1. V lost 0 bases, J lost 6 bases, and 4 bases stayed unmatched. The CDR3 totals 14 residues. Germline loops: CDR1 SGDLS, CDR2 YYNGEE. CDR3: CASSVARTGNGYTF. CDR3 DNA sequence: TGTGCCAGCAGCGTAGCCCGGACAGGGAATGGCTACACCTTC. The full variable domain, completed using reference TRBV9 and TRBJ1-2, is DSGVTQTPKHLITATGQRVTLRCSPRSGDLSVYWYQQSLDQGLQFLIQYYNGEERAKGNILERFSAQQFPDLHSELNLSSLELGDSALYFCASSVARTGNGYTFGSGTRLTVV.

The gene calls are TRBV25-1 and TRBJ1-4, with a tentative D call TRBD1 (6 bases). The CDR3 is 14 residues long. CDR1 is MGHDK and CDR2 is SYGVNS in the germline V gene. Deletions cut 5 bases from V and 7 bases from J, with 14 bases between. CDR3 DNA sequence: TGTGCCAGCAGTTTTCAGGGGTTAAGTGAAAAACTGTTTTTT. Protein: CASSFQGLSEKLFF.

This chain connects TRBV25-1 to TRBJ2-2, with D perhaps matching TRBD1 (5 bases). Germline CDR1 MGHDK, CDR2 SYGVNS. V lost 6 bases, J lost 5 bases, and 13 bases lay in between. The CDR3 contains 14 residues. In DNA form, the CDR3 reads TGTGCCAGCAGCCAAGGGGAAGGGACCGGGGAGCTGTTTTTT. As protein: CASSQGEGTGELFF. Drawing the rest from reference TRBV25-1 and TRBJ2-2, the complete variable domain is EADIYQTPRYLVIGTGKKITLECSQTMGHDKMYWYQQDPGMELHLIHYSYGVNSTEKGDLSSESTVSRIRTEHFPLTLESARPSHTSQYLCASSQGEGTGELFFGEGSRLTVL.

This clonotype was detected ten times or more. Compared with germline, one end of the junction differs, possibly owing to a read error. The V gene is TRBV24-1, the J gene TRBJ1-5; TRBD1 might be the D (5 bases). Germline V lookup: CDR1 KGHDR, CDR2 SFDVKD. The CDR3 covers 13 residues. The CDR3 protein is CASSGQGGQPQHF. The CDR3 DNA is TGTGCCAGCAGTGGGCAGGGAGGACAGCCCCAGCATTTT.

This clonotype was seen repeatedly, ten times or more. This chain connects TRBV2 to TRBJ2-7; D remains unclear. The germline V gene has CDR1 SNHLY and CDR2 FYNNEI. The CDR3 has 12 amino acids. Trimming cost V 1 base and J 4 bases, with 5 bases left between them. The CDR3: CASSEVRYEQYF. Written as DNA, the CDR3 is TGTGCCAGCAGTGAAGTCAGATACGAGCAGTACTTC.

V usage is TRBV20-1 and J usage is TRBJ2-5, with D possibly TRBD2 on 5 matching bases. V lost 2 bases, J lost 5 bases, and 12 bases lay in between. The CDR3 has 13 amino acids. In germline, CDR1 is DFQATT, CDR2 SNEGSKA (reference sequence). The CDR3 reads CSARRGFLETQYF. Here the CDR3 DNA reads TGCAGTGCTAGACGGGGTTTTCTTGAGACCCAGTACTTC.

This clonotype was seen many times. The V and J genes are TRBV2 and TRBJ2-7; D unclear. Per germline, CDR1 SNHLY and CDR2 FYNNEI. The ends were cut back, 8 bases at V and 5 bases at J, with 13 bases in the middle. CDR3 length: 12 amino acids. Here the CDR3 reads CASLLTQHEQYF. CDR3 DNA: TGTGCCAGCCTCCTGACCCAGCACGAGCAGTACTTC. Based on the CDR3 plus reference TRBV2 and TRBJ2-7, the full variable domain is EPEVTQTPSHQVTQMGQEVILRCVPISNHLYFYWYRQILGQKVEFLVSFYNNEISEKSEIFDDQFSVERPDGSNFTLKIRSTKLEDSAMYFCASLLTQHEQYFGPGTRLTVT.